One and the same sample provided the 32 T cell receptor beta chains below, sequenced in a study of CD8 T cells in Susac syndrome. An amount of RNA that ranged from 0.5 to 1 ug was reverse transcribed with random hexamers. Each CDR3 protein gets one entry after TCRdb re-called the immunoSEQ multiplex PCR reads with MiXCR. Of 100,000 or so distinct CDR3 sequences listed, approximately 91% are singletons. Sequencing was carried out using CD4+ T cells from PBMCs. These TCRs come from a human donor in good health.

The CDR3 protein is CASSRTGDTQYF. The DNA of the CDR3 is TGTGCCAGCAGCCGGACTGGGGATACGCAGTATTTT. The genes are TRBV7-3 and TRBJ2-3; tentatively, D is TRBD2 (5 bases). V was cut by 5 bases and J by 6 bases, with 9 bases left in between. The CDR3 is made up of 12 amino acids. CDR1 is SGHTA, CDR2 FQGTGA, per germline.

This chain connects TRBV20-1 to TRBJ2-7, with D perhaps matching TRBD1 (6 bases). The CDR3 is 14 residues long. Germline V gives CDR1 DFQATT, CDR2 SNEGSKA (reference sequence). V lost 2 bases to trimming and J lost 7 bases, with 18 bases between them. The DNA for the CDR3 is TGCAGTGCTAGATATGCAGGGGTCTCTGGTGAGCAGTACTTC. It yields the protein CSARYAGVSGEQYF.

This rearrangement joins TRBV20-1 to TRBJ1-2; maybe TRBD1 (5 bases). CDR3 length: 18 amino acids. Trimming shortened V by 0 bases and J by 4 bases, and 24 bases separated the two germline ends. Germline assignment: CDR1 DFQATT and CDR2 SNEGSKA (reference sequence). CDR3 nucleotides: TGCAGTGCTAGAGACTATATCGCTAACGGACAAAAGATCTATGGCTACACCTTC. Amino acid sequence: CSARDYIANGQKIYGYTF.

The CDR3 loop is CASSFAGIEQYF. The CDR3 DNA reads TGTGCCAGCAGCTTTGCAGGGATCGAGCAGTACTTC. This rearrangement joins TRBV7-9 to TRBJ2-7; possibly TRBD1 for D (5 bases). The germline V gene has CDR1 SEHNR and CDR2 FQNEAQ (reference sequence). V was cut by 3 bases and J by 6 bases, with 9 bases left in between. The CDR3 length is 12 residues.

This chain links TRBV15 with TRBJ2-5; 7 bases line up with TRBD1. The junction had 9 bases not matched to a gene; V was cut back by 3 bases and J by 2 bases. The CDR3 is 16 amino acids. Germline lookup yields CDR1 LNHNV and CDR2 YYDKDF (reference sequence). CDR3 sequence reads: CATSRARDSQQETQYF. CDR3 DNA sequence: TGTGCCACCAGCAGGGCCCGGGACAGTCAACAAGAGACCCAGTACTTC.

The rearrangement joins TRBV4-2 to TRBJ2-7; the match to TRBD2 covers 7 bases. The germline gives CDR1 LGHNA, CDR2 YNFKEQ. V dropped 0 bases and J dropped 4; count of bases not matched to a gene: 15. The CDR3 is made up of 18 amino acids. The CDR3 sequence: CASSQDMPSGNFLYEQYF. DNA of the CDR3: TGTGCCAGCAGCCAAGACATGCCTAGCGGAAATTTCTTGTACGAGCAGTACTTC.

The chain recombines TRBV3-1 with TRBJ2-6, with 13 bases that match TRBD2. The V gene end was trimmed by 3 bases and the J gene end by 1 base; junction bases not matched to a gene: 3. The CDR3 is 18 residues long. Germline V gene lookup returns CDR1 LGHDT and CDR2 YNNKEL (reference sequence). DNA of the CDR3: TGTGCCAGCAGCCACGGACTAGCGGGAGATTCTGGGGCCAACGTCCTGACTTTC. It encodes CASSHGLAGDSGANVLTF.

This clonotype was counted once. The chain recombines TRBV6-1 with TRBJ1-6; 7 nucleotides match TRBD1. Losses at the gene ends were 5 bases for V and 4 bases for J; bases not matched to a gene: 11. Per the germline V gene, CDR1 is MNHNS and CDR2 is SASEGT. The CDR3 totals 17 residues. The CDR3 DNA reads TGTGCCAGCAGTCCCGATGTATCGACAGGGTATAATTCACCCCTCCACTTT. Encoded protein: CASSPDVSTGYNSPLHF.

The chain carries TRBV4-3 and TRBJ2-1; 9 nucleotides line up with TRBD2. This CDR3 comprises 15 residues. The V gene end was trimmed by 1 base and the J gene end by 3 bases; junction bases not matched to a gene: 1. Germline V lookup: CDR1 LGHNA, CDR2 YSLEER. CDR3 loop: CASSQGTSVYNEQFF. DNA of the CDR3: TGCGCCAGCAGCCAAGGGACTAGCGTCTACAATGAGCAGTTCTTC.

V gene TRBV20-1 combines with J gene TRBJ2-2, with D uncertain. CDR1 and CDR2 (germline): DFQATT, SNEGSKA (reference sequence). V shed 3 bases and J shed 1 base, with 6 bases lying between them. The length of the CDR3 is 13 residues. This CDR3 reads CSASPENTGELFF. The DNA of the CDR3 is TGCAGTGCTAGTCCTGAGAACACCGGGGAGCTGTTTTTT.

The chain uses TRBV20-1 and TRBJ1-1; D is perhaps TRBD1 (5 bases). Germline CDR1 and CDR2: DFQATT and SNEGSKA (reference sequence). CDR3 length: 14 amino acids. Trimming removed 0 bases from V and 4 bases from J, with 12 bases in between. This chain's CDR3 is CSARDSGGFTEAFF. The CDR3 DNA reads TGCAGTGCTAGAGATAGCGGGGGATTCACTGAAGCTTTCTTT.

This sequence joins TRBV7-3 and TRBJ1-2, with 8 bases lining up with TRBD1. V shed 3 bases and J 4 bases; nucleotides not matched to a gene: 1. Germline V lookup: CDR1 SGHTA, CDR2 FQGTGA. The CDR3 spans 13 residues. The CDR3 coding sequence is TGTGCCAGCAGCTTCGGGACAGGCTATGGCTACACCTTC. Amino acids: CASSFGTGYGYTF.

J is TRBJ2-7 and V is TRBV20-1, with 13 bases that match TRBD2. The J segment lost 3 bases and the V segment lost 1 base, leaving 0 bases of the junction unmatched. The germline gives CDR1 DFQATT, CDR2 SNEGSKA (reference sequence). The CDR3 runs to 14 residues. In nucleotides, the CDR3 is TGCAGTGCTAGAGGGACTAGCGGGGGCTACGAGCAGTACTTC. Its protein is CSARGTSGGYEQYF.

J is TRBJ1-1 and V is TRBV7-9; no clear D. Germline-derived CDR1 and CDR2 are SEHNR and FQNEAQ (reference sequence). The V end was cut by 4 bases, the J end by 3 bases, with 18 bases between. The CDR3 length is 16 residues. Written as DNA, the CDR3 is TGTGCCAGCAGCTCGCCGATGCGCCCTTTGGACACTGAAGCTTTCTTT. Translating gives CASSSPMRPLDTEAFF.

The chain uses TRBV14 and TRBJ2-7; TRBD1 matches 8 bases. V shed 8 bases and J 3 bases; nucleotides not matched to a gene: 12. Per germline, CDR1 SGHDN and CDR2 FVKESK. This CDR3 contains 15 residues. The CDR3 DNA is TGTGCCAGCGCCCTTGTTTCAGGGGGCTTCTACGAGCAGTACTTC. Translating gives CASALVSGGFYEQYF.

The CDR3 sequence is CASSLLDSDGYTF. The CDR3 DNA reads as TGTGCCAGCAGTTTACTCGACTCTGACGGCTACACCTTC. This chain joins TRBV6-5 and TRBJ1-2, with no clear D. Germline-derived CDR1 and CDR2 are MNHEY and SVGAGI. V was cut by 4 bases and J by 8 bases, with 14 bases left in between. The CDR3 length is 13 residues.

This clonotype was observed once. The chain recombines TRBV29-1 with TRBJ1-1; 12 nucleotides line up with TRBD1. The germline V gene has CDR1 SQVTM and CDR2 ANQGSEA. The V gene end was trimmed by 8 bases and the J gene end by 4 bases; junction bases not matched to a gene: 2. The length of the CDR3 is 12 residues. CDR3 loop: CSTGQGATEAFF. The CDR3 coding sequence is TGCAGCACGGGACAGGGGGCCACTGAAGCTTTCTTT.

The chain links TRBV12-3 or TRBV12-4 to TRBJ2-5, with TRBD2 matching over 13 bases. This CDR3 is built from 15 residues. The V and J ends lost 5 bases and 6 bases, in that order; junction bases with no gene match: 6. The CDR3 sequence is CASSMTSGRTKTQYF. The CDR3 region has the DNA TGTGCCAGCAGTATGACTAGCGGGAGGACGAAGACCCAGTACTTC.

V is TRBV6-2 or TRBV6-3 and J is TRBJ2-5, with a possible D match to TRBD2 (6 bases). The V end was cut by 5 bases, the J end by 5 bases, with 9 bases between. This CDR3 is built from 12 residues. CDR1 MNHEY and CDR2 SVGEGT come from the germline V gene. DNA for the CDR3: TGTGCCAGCAGTCCGGGGGACGAGACCCAGTACTTC. This translates into CASSPGDETQYF.

This chain joins TRBV6-5 and TRBJ2-5; weak D call: TRBD1 (5 bases). This CDR3 spans 16 amino acids. Germline V gene sequence: CDR1 MNHEY, CDR2 SVGAGI. Between the trimmed V and J ends, which lost 0 bases and 7 bases, there was a span of 18 bases. CDR3 region: CASSYSFLQGKRTQYF. CDR3 in DNA: TGTGCCAGCAGTTACTCGTTTCTTCAGGGAAAGAGGACCCAGTACTTC.

The V gene is TRBV19, the J gene TRBJ2-1; D remains ambiguous. The germline CDR1 and CDR2 sequences are LNHDA and SQIVND (reference sequence). The V end lost 3 bases, the J end lost 6 bases, and 12 bases lay between the germline ends. The CDR3 loop spans 14 amino acids. This chain's CDR3 is CASSIPPARNEQFF. DNA for the CDR3: TGTGCCAGTAGTATCCCCCCGGCACGCAATGAGCAGTTCTTC.

The V and J genes are TRBV6-2 or TRBV6-3 and TRBJ2-1; 7 bases are a match to TRBD1. The V gene end was trimmed by 5 bases and the J gene end by 1 base; junction bases not matched to a gene: 2. Germline-derived CDR1 and CDR2 are MNHEY and SVGEGT. The CDR3 consists of 14 residues. CDR3 region: CASSRQGSYNEQFF. CDR3 DNA: TGTGCCAGCAGTCGACAGGGATCCTACAATGAGCAGTTCTTC.

The chain uses TRBV7-9 and TRBJ2-3; 9 bases agree with TRBD2. The germline V gene has CDR1 SEHNR and CDR2 FQNEAQ (reference sequence). CDR3 length: 14 amino acids. The V and J ends lost 7 bases and 2 bases, in that order; junction bases with no gene match: 4. In nucleotides, the CDR3 is TGTGCCAGCATCGCTAGCGGGGCCACAGATACGCAGTATTTT. It codes for CASIASGATDTQYF.

The chain couples TRBV19 to TRBJ2-7, with TRBD1 matching over 8 bases. With 0 bases clipped from V and 2 bases from J, the junction kept 6 bases outside the gene matches. CDR1 is LNHDA, CDR2 SQIVND, per germline (reference sequence). The CDR3 spans 16 residues. The CDR3 DNA sequence: TGTGCCAGTAGTATAGATCTCGGGACAGGTACCTACGAGCAGTACTTC. As protein: CASSIDLGTGTYEQYF. Together with reference TRBV19 and TRBJ2-7, the CDR3 gives the full variable domain: DGGITQSPKYLFRKEGQNVTLSCEQNLNHDAMYWYRQDPGQGLRLIYYSQIVNDFQKGDIAEGYSVSREKKESFPLTVTSAQKNPTAFYLCASSIDLGTGTYEQYFGPGTRLTVT.

J is TRBJ2-1 and V is TRBV14; D might be TRBD1 (6 bases). With 0 bases removed from V and 1 base from J, the gap between germline ends came to 7 bases. Per the germline V gene, CDR1 is SGHDN and CDR2 is FVKESK. The CDR3 extends over 15 amino acids. The CDR3 nucleotides read TGTGCCAGCAGCCAAGAACAGGGTTCCTACAATGAGCAGTTCTTC. Its protein product is CASSQEQGSYNEQFF.

The chain uses TRBV30 and TRBJ2-3; 9 nucleotides match TRBD2. Germline loops: CDR1 GTSNPN, CDR2 SVGIG (reference sequence). V dropped 6 bases and J dropped 3; count of bases not matched to a gene: 16. The CDR3 spans 17 residues. CDR3: CACPGAGGLPGTDTQYF. For the CDR3, the DNA is TGTGCCTGCCCCGGAGCGGGAGGCCTCCCGGGGACAGATACGCAGTATTTT. The full variable domain, rest sourced from reference TRBV30 and TRBJ2-3, is SQTIHQWPATLVQPVGSPLSLECTVEGTSNPNLYWYRQAAGRGLQLLFYSVGIGQISSEVPQNLSASRPQDRQFILSSKKLLLSDSGFYLCACPGAGGLPGTDTQYFGPGTRLTVL.

This clonotype was recorded a few times. The V gene is TRBV5-6, the J gene TRBJ2-3, with a possible D match to TRBD1 (6 bases). The CDR3 is made up of 15 amino acids. V dropped 1 base and J dropped 1 base, with 10 bases sitting between them. Germline loops: CDR1 SGHDT, CDR2 YYEEEE. For the CDR3, the DNA is TGTGCCAGCAGCTTGTTGGCAGGGGGCACAGATACGCAGTATTTT. Its translation: CASSLLAGGTDTQYF.

The chain uses TRBV7-2 and TRBJ1-2, with D uncertain. This CDR3 is 13 amino acids long. V shed 5 bases and J shed 5 bases, with 12 bases lying between them. CDR1 and CDR2 (germline): SGHTA, FQGNSA. The CDR3 is CASSLNSDYGYTF. The DNA for the CDR3 is TGTGCCAGCAGCCTAAACAGCGATTATGGCTACACCTTC.

V is TRBV20-1 and J is TRBJ2-6; D gene ambiguous. CDR3 size: 14 residues. Germline V gives CDR1 DFQATT, CDR2 SNEGSKA (reference sequence). With 3 bases removed from V and 2 bases from J, the gap between germline ends came to 8 bases. The CDR3 DNA is TGCAGTGCTAGTAACCAGGCTGGGGCCAACGTCCTGACTTTC. As protein: CSASNQAGANVLTF.

This chain uses TRBV7-6 with TRBJ2-1; D uncertain. From germline, CDR1 is SGHVS and CDR2 FNYEAQ. Trimming shortened V by 1 base and J by 0 bases, and 4 bases separated the two germline ends. The CDR3 loop spans 14 amino acids. The CDR3 protein is CASSLVSSYNEQFF. The CDR3 nucleotides read TGTGCCAGCAGCTTAGTAAGCTCCTACAATGAGCAGTTCTTC.

V and J are TRBV7-9 and TRBJ2-1; 8 bases align to TRBD2. V shed 8 bases, J shed 6 bases, and the junction held 12 bases outside the gene matches. This CDR3 has 15 residues. Germline V gene data show CDR1 as SEHNR and CDR2 as FQNEAQ (reference sequence). In DNA, the CDR3 is TGTGCCAGCGGACCGGGACTAGGGGCCCCCAATGAGCAGTTCTTC. It is translated as CASGPGLGAPNEQFF.

This clonotype was recorded once. The chain couples TRBV29-1 to TRBJ2-2; D ambiguous. V was shortened by 4 bases and J by 0 bases, with 9 bases between the two germline ends. CDR3 length: 14 residues. In germline, CDR1 is SQVTM, CDR2 ANQGSEA. The CDR3 here is CSVGRSTNTGELFF. DNA for the CDR3: TGCAGCGTTGGACGCAGCACGAACACCGGGGAGCTGTTTTTT.